This T cell receptor (beta chain) originates from a study of radiotherapy plus CTLA-4 blockade in lung cancer. Points from the study as a whole: Blood saw expansion of tumor-derived TCR clones after radiotherapy plus ipilimumab.

Profiling relied on immunoSEQ multiplex PCR, and the TCRdb table lists in-frame clones only, not all of them. Among 50,000 to 85,000 clones listed, about 83% were seen once. Focal radiation plus CTLA-4 blockade with ipilimumab was given to patients with chemo-refractory metastatic non-small-cell lung cancer. Losses at the gene ends were 2 bases for V and 4 bases for J; bases not matched to a gene: 5. There are 15 residues in the CDR3. Germline assignment: CDR1 SGHNT and CDR2 YYREEE (reference sequence). With respect to this clone: What it binds is unknown.

V usage is TRBV5-4 and J usage is TRBJ2-2; 7 bases are shared with TRBD1. The receptor's source is a human donor with non-small cell lung cancer who had a partial response to radiotherapy plus ipilimumab. Sequences were derived from peripheral blood, sampled from a patient treated with radiotherapy plus ipilimumab. CDR3 DNA: TGTGCCAGCAGCTTAGACAGGGCGAGCACCGGGGAGCTGTTTTTT. This encodes CASSLDRASTGELFF.